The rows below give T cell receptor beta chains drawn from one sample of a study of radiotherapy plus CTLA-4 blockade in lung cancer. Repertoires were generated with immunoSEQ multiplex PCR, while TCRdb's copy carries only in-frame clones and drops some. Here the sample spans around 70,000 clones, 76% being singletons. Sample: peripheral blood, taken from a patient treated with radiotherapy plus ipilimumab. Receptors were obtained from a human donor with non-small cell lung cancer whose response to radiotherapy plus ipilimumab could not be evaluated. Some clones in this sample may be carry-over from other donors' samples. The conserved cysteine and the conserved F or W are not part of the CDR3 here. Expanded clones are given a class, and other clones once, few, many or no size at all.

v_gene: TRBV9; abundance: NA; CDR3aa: ASSVLDREGDTIY
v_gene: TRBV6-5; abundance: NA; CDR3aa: ASTPLTNYGYT
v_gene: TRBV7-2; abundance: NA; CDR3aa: ASSFSANGYT
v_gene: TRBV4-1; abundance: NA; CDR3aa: ASSPKGTSSTDTQY
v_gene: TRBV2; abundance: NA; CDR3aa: ASSPSRASSNTGELF
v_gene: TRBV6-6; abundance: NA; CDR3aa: ASSIPGTQTGELF
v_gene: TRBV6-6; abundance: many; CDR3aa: ASISGGWGKLF
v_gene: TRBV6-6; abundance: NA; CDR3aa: ASSSSDRGTYEQY
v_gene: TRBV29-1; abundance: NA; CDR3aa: SVGGQGGHEQY
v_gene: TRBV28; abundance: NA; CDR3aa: ASSPLAILTDTQY
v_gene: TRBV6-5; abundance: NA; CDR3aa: ASSYSIAGGRDEQY
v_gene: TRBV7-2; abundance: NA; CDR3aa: ASSPWGAPSAKNIQY
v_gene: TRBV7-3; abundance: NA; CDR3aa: ASSLIRSSEQY
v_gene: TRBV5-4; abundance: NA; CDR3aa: ASSFSGGSDTEAF
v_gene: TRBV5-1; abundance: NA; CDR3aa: ASSPGGTIEQF
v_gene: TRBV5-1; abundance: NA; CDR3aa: ASSLEGAGSYTEAF
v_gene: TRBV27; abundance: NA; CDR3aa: ASSLSVNTEAF
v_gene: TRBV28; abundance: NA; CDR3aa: ASSFFRDRGRLGKPQH
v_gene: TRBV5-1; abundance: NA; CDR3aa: ASSIGSQKYEQY
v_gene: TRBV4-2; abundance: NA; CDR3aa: ASSQRGLAKNIQY
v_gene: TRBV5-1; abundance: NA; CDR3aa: ASKLAGGLGGELF
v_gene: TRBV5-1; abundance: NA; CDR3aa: ASSLGQAGEQY
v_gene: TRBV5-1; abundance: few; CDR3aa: ASKTGSFDNSPLH
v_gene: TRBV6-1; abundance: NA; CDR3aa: ASALRGNQPQH
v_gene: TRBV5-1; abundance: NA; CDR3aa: ASSSADTGELF
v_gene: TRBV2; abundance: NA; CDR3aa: ASSGDRGQETQY
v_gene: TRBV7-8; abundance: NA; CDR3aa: ASSLESPSGGAPDTQY
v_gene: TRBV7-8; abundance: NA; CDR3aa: ASSSLDLLGTEAF
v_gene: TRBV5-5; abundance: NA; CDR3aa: ASSLFRGQGRLAF
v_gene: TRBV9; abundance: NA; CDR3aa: ASSVGPWAPTTQY
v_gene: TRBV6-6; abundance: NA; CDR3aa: ASSYSLREQY
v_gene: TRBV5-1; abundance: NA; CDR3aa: ASSSTGGPNQPQH
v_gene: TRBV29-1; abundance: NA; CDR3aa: SVDHGTSGSTSTDTQY
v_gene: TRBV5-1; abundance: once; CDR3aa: ASSLRGGRMVRTNEKLF
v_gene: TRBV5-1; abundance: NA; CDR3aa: ASSFPGQGADTQY
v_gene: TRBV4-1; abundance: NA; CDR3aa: ASSPIGGARGYT